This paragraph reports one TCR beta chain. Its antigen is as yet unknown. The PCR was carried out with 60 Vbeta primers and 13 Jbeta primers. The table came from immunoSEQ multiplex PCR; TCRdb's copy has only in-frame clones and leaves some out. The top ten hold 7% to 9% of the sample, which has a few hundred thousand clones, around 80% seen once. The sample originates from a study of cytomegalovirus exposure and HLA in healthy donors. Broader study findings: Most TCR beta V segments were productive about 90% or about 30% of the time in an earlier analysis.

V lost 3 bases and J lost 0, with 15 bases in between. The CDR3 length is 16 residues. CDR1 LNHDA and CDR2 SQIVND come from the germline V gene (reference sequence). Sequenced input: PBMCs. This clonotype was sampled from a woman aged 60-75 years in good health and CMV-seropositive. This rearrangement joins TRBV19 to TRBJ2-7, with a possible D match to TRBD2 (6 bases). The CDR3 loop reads CASSMGRGGFSYEQYF. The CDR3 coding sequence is TGTGCCAGTAGTATGGGGCGGGGCGGATTCTCCTACGAGCAGTACTTC.